The sequence of this T cell receptor beta chain was determined in a study of blood T cell repertoires in COVID-19. Study at large: The United States, Italy and Spain supplied acute and convalescent COVID-19 samples. The analysed material was cDNA or gDNA that came from T cells, B-cell-depleted T cells, or PBMCs.

In the authors' workflow: The authors estimated nucleated cell counts from reference gene primer amplification. Generated by immunoSEQ multiplex PCR, the TCRdb table keeps only in-frame clones and is missing some. That table furnishes V, J and clone size, whereas the DNA furnished D and trimming. The sample includes around 150,000 clones, 80% to 90% of them seen just once. Germline V gives CDR1 MNHEY, CDR2 SMNVEV (reference sequence). CDR3 length: 18 amino acids. Trimming at V came to 2 bases and at J to 3 bases, leaving 12 bases not matched to a gene. The sequence was collected from a man in his 70s with acute or convalescent COVID-19. Material for sequencing was peripheral blood. V gene TRBV27 combines with J gene TRBJ2-1; TRBD2 matches at 8 bases. CDR3 sequence: CASSLRWELAGYYNEQFF. CDR3 DNA sequence: TGTGCCAGCAGTTTAAGGTGGGAGCTAGCGGGTTACTACAATGAGCAGTTCTTC.